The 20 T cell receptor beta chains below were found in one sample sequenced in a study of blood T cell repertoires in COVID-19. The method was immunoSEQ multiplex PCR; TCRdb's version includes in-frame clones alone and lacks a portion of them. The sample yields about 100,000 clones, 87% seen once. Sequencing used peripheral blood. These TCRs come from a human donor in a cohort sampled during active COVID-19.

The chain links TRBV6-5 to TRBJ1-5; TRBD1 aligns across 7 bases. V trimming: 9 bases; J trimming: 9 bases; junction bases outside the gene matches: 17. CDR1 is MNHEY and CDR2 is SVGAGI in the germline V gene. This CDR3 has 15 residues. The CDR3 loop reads CASLGSSTGMRPQHF. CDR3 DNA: TGTGCCAGTCTGGGGTCGTCGACAGGGATGAGGCCCCAGCATTTT.

DNA for the CDR3: TGTGCCAGTAGTATAAGGGGGGGATACGAGCAGTACTTC. Its protein is CASSIRGGYEQYF. V is TRBV19 and J is TRBJ2-7; D possibly corresponds to TRBD2 (7 bases). From germline, CDR1 is LNHDA and CDR2 SQIVND (reference sequence). Trimming removed 2 bases from V and 4 bases from J, with 9 bases in between. The CDR3 consists of 13 residues. Based on the CDR3 plus reference TRBV19 and TRBJ2-7, the full variable domain is DGGITQSPKYLFRKEGQNVTLSCEQNLNHDAMYWYRQDPGQGLRLIYYSQIVNDFQKGDIAEGYSVSREKKESFPLTVTSAQKNPTAFYLCASSIRGGYEQYFGPGTRLTVT.

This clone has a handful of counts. Here the CDR3 DNA reads TGTGCCAGCAGCCAAGTAGGGGGGCTAGCGGGAGGAACCACCTACGAGCAGTACTTC. Translation: CASSQVGGLAGGTTYEQYF. The rearrangement uses TRBV4-2 and TRBJ2-7, with 11 bases fitting TRBD2. The CDR3 is 19 residues long. From germline, CDR1 is LGHNA and CDR2 YNFKEQ. V shed 1 base and J 2 bases; nucleotides not matched to a gene: 13.

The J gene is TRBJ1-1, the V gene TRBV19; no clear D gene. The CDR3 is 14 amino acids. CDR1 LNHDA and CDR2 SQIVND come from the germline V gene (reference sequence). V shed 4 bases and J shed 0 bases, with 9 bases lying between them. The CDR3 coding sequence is TGTGCCAGTAGTAGGCGGGTATTGAACACTGAAGCTTTCTTT. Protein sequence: CASSRRVLNTEAFF. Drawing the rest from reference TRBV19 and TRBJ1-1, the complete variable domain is DGGITQSPKYLFRKEGQNVTLSCEQNLNHDAMYWYRQDPGQGLRLIYYSQIVNDFQKGDIAEGYSVSREKKESFPLTVTSAQKNPTAFYLCASSRRVLNTEAFFGQGTRLTVV.

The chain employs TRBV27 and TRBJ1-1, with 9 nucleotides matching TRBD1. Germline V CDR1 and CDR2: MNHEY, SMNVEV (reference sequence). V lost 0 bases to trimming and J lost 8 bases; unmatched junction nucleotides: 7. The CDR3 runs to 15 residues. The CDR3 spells CASSLSVGTGKEAFF. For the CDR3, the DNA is TGTGCCAGCAGTTTATCCGTAGGGACAGGGAAAGAAGCTTTCTTT.

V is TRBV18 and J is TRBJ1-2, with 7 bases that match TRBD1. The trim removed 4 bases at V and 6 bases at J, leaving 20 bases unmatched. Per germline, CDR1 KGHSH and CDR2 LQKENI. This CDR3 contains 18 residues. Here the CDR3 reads CASSRDRDSSILPHGYTF. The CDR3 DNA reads TGTGCCAGCTCACGTGACCGGGACAGCTCTATTCTTCCCCATGGCTACACCTTC.

The CDR3 bases are TGTGCCAGCAGGGCACAGGGAGGGGATGAAAAACTGTTTTTT. It yields the protein CASRAQGGDEKLFF. The chain couples TRBV6-5 to TRBJ1-4, with D perhaps matching TRBD1 (6 bases). This CDR3 has 14 residues. Trimming took off 6 bases at V and 6 bases at J, with 14 bases between the two ends. The V gene's germline CDR1 is MNHEY and CDR2 SVGAGI.

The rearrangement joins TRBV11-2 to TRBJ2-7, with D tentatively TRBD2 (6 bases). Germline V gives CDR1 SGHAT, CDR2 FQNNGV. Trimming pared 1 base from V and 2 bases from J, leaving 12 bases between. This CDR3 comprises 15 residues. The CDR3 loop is CASSLASEGTYEQYF. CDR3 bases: TGTGCCAGCAGCTTAGCCTCGGAGGGTACCTACGAGCAGTACTTC.

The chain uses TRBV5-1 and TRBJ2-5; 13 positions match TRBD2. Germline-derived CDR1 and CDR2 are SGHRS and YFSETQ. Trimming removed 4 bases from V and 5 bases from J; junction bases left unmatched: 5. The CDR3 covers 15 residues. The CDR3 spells CASSPGLAGVETQYF. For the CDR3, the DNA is TGCGCCAGCAGCCCCGGACTAGCGGGAGTGGAGACCCAGTACTTC.

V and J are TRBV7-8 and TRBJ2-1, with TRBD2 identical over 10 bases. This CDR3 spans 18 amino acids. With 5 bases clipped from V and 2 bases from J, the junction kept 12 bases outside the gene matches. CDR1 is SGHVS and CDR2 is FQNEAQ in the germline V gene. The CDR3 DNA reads TGTGCCAGCAGCCCGAGACTAGCGGGTCTCAAAGCCTACAATGAGCAGTTCTTC. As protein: CASSPRLAGLKAYNEQFF. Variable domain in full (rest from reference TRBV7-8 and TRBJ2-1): GAGVSQSPRYKVAKRGQDVALRCDPISGHVSLFWYQQALGQGPEFLTYFQNEAQLDKSGLPSDRFFAERPEGSVSTLKIQRTQQEDSAVYLCASSPRLAGLKAYNEQFFGPGTRLTVL.

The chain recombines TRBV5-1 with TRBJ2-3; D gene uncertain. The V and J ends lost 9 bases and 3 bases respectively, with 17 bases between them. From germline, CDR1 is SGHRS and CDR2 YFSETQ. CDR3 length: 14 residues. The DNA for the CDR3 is TGCGCCACCGCCCGCCAGACTGAAACAGATACGCAGTATTTT. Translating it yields CATARQTETDTQYF. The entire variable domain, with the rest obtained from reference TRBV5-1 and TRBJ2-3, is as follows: KAGVTQTPRYLIKTRGQQVTLSCSPISGHRSVSWYQQTPGQGLQFLFEYFSETQRNKGNFPGRFSGRQFSNSRSEMNVSTLELGDSALYLCATARQTETDTQYFGPGTRLTVL.

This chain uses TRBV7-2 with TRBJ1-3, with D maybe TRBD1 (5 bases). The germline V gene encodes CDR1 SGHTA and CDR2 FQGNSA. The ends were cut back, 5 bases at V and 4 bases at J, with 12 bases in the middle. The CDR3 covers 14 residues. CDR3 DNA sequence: TGTGCCAGCAGCCTACTCAGGGCGGGAAACACCATATATTTT. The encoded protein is CASSLLRAGNTIYF.

The CDR3 here is CASSEARQITDTQYF. CDR3 bases: TGTGCCAGCAGTGAAGCGAGGCAGATAACAGATACGCAGTATTTT. This rearrangement joins TRBV6-1 to TRBJ2-3; D not certain. The CDR3 contains 15 residues. Trimming removed 0 bases from V and 3 bases from J, with 10 bases in between. The germline gives CDR1 MNHNS, CDR2 SASEGT.

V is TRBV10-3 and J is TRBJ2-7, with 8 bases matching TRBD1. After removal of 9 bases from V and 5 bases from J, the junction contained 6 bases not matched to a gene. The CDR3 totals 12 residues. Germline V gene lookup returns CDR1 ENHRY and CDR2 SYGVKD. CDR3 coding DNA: TGTGCCATTCTCGACAGGGGTAACGAGCAGTACTTC. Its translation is CAILDRGNEQYF.

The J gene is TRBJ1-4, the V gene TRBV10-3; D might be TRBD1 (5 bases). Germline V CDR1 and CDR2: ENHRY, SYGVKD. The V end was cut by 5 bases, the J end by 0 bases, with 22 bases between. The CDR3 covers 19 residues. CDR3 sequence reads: CAISPRGGFTTATNEKLFF. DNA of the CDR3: TGTGCCATCAGTCCCCGGGGGGGGTTTACCACTGCAACTAATGAAAAACTGTTTTTT.

The CDR3 DNA reads as TGTGCCATGACAAGCGGGACGAACACCGGGGAGCTGTTTTTT. Translation: CAMTSGTNTGELFF. J is TRBJ2-2 and V is TRBV10-3, with 7 nucleotides matching TRBD2. CDR3 size: 14 residues. V lost 9 bases and J lost 0; bases outside the gene matches: 4. Per the germline V gene, CDR1 is ENHRY and CDR2 is SYGVKD.

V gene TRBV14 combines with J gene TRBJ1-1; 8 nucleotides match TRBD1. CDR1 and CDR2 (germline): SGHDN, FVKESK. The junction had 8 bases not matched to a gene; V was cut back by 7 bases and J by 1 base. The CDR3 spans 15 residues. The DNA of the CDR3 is TGTGCCAGCACCGCTTGGCAGGGGGCGAACACTGAAGCTTTCTTT. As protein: CASTAWQGANTEAFF.

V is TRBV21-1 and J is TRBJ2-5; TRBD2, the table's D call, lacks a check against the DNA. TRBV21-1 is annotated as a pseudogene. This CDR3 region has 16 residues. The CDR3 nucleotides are TGTGCCAGCAGCCAACCCGGGAGTGTGAGACAAGAGACCCAGTACTTC. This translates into CASSQPGSVRQETQYF.

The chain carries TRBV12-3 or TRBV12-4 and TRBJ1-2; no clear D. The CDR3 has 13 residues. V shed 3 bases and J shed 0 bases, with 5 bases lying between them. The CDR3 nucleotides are TGTGCCAGCAGTTTGGCAGCTAACTATGGCTACACCTTC. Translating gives CASSLAANYGYTF.

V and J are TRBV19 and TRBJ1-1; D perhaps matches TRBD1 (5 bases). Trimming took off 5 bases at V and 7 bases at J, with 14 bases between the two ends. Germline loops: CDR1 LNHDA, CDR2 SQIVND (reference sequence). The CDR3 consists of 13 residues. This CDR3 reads CASSFTRVGEAFF. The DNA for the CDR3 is TGTGCCAGTAGTTTCACCAGGGTTGGTGAAGCTTTCTTT.